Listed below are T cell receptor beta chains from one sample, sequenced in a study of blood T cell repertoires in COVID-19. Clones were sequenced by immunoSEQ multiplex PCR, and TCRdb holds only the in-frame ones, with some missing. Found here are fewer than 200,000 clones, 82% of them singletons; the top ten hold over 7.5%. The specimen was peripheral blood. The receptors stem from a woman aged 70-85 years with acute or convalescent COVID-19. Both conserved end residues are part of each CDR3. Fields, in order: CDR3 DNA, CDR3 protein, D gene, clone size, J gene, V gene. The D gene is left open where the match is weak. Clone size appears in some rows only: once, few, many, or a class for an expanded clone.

TGTGCCAGCAGTTTACCAGGGAGGAACGGGGAGCTGTTTTTT | CASSLPGRNGELFF | . | . | TRBJ2-2 | TRBV28
TGTGCCACCAGTCTCAGGACACAGGAGATCAATGAGCAGTTCTTC | CATSLRTQEINEQFF | . | . | TRBJ2-1 | TRBV24-1
TGTGCCAGCAGAACAGGGATGAACACTGAAGCTTTCTTT | CASRTGMNTEAFF | . | . | TRBJ1-1 | TRBV2
TGTGCCAGCAGTTACCGGGACAGGGGGACAGATACGCAGTATTTT | CASSYRDRGTDTQYF | TRBD1 | . | TRBJ2-3 | TRBV6-2/TRBV6-3
TGCGCCAGCAGCTTGGGACAGTTTGGGGCTAGTGAGCAGTTCTTC | CASSLGQFGASEQFF | . | . | TRBJ2-1 | TRBV5-1
TGCGCCAGCAGCTTGGGTCAGAGCAATCAGCCCCAGCATTTT | CASSLGQSNQPQHF | . | . | TRBJ1-5 | TRBV5-1
TGTGCCAGCAGCCCAACCCTCTCGGGTAGCGAGCAGTACTTC | CASSPTLSGSEQYF | . | . | TRBJ2-7 | TRBV7-9
TGTGCCTGGAGTGCGGACAGGGGAGGTGAAAAACTGTTTTTT | CAWSADRGGEKLFF | TRBD1 | once | TRBJ1-4 | TRBV30
TGTGCCACCAGTGACCCGGGACAGGGGGCAACAGATACGCAGTATTTT | CATSDPGQGATDTQYF | TRBD1 | . | TRBJ2-3 | TRBV24-1
TGCGCCAGCAGCTTGGCCGGGGAACCCGCAACTAATGAAAAACTGTTTTTT | CASSLAGEPATNEKLFF | . | . | TRBJ1-4 | TRBV5-1
TGTGCCAGCAGCTTATACGGCTCCTACAATGAGCAGTTCTTC | CASSLYGSYNEQFF | . | once | TRBJ2-1 | TRBV5-6
TGCAGCGTTGGGGGGACTAGCGGGAAGACCCAGTACTTC | CSVGGTSGKTQYF | TRBD2 | . | TRBJ2-5 | TRBV29-1
TGTGCCAGCTCCACAGGGTACGAGGAAAAACTGTTTTTT | CASSTGYEEKLFF | . | few | TRBJ1-4 | TRBV18
TGTGCCAGCAGTCTCGGCCGCGGGCCTTTCTTT | CASSLGRGPFF | . | few | TRBJ1-1 | TRBV6-5
TGTGCCAGCAGCGTAGCTGGAGGGCCAGCGGGAGCTACAGATACGCAGTATTTT | CASSVAGGPAGATDTQYF | TRBD2 | . | TRBJ2-3 | TRBV9
TGTGCCAGCAGCTTTCCCCGGGACAGGTGGGACACTGAAGCTTTCTTT | CASSFPRDRWDTEAFF | TRBD1 | . | TRBJ1-1 | TRBV7-9
TGTGCCACCAGCAGAGCCGGTTTGGGCGATGGCTACACCTTC | CATSRAGLGDGYTF | . | . | TRBJ1-2 | TRBV15
TGTGCCAGCAGCTTAGCTCCCGCGGGAGTCAACAATGAGCAGTTCTTC | CASSLAPAGVNNEQFF | TRBD2 | . | TRBJ2-1 | TRBV11-2
TGTGCCAGCAGCTTACGAGCGAGCAATCAGCCCCAGCATTTT | CASSLRASNQPQHF | . | . | TRBJ1-5 | TRBV13
TGTGCCAGCACCTCCGGACAGGTGGGCACAGATACGCAGTATTTT | CASTSGQVGTDTQYF | TRBD1 | once | TRBJ2-3 | TRBV27
TGTGCCAGCAGCTTGGGGACAGGGAGCACTGAAGCTTTCTTT | CASSLGTGSTEAFF | TRBD1 | . | TRBJ1-1 | TRBV5-6
TGTGCCAGCTCGACAGGGGGCTCAGGGGAAAAACTGTTTTTT | CASSTGGSGEKLFF | TRBD1 | many | TRBJ1-4 | TRBV18
TGTGCCAGCAGCGTAGGGGGACAGGGTTACGAGCAGTACTTC | CASSVGGQGYEQYF | TRBD1 | . | TRBJ2-7 | TRBV9
TGTGCCAGCAGTTCGCAGGGGAACACTGAAGCTTTCTTT | CASSSQGNTEAFF | . | . | TRBJ1-1 | TRBV12-3/TRBV12-4
TGTGCCAGCTCACCATTTCCGGGACAGGGATCCTACGAGCAGTACTTC | CASSPFPGQGSYEQYF | TRBD1 | . | TRBJ2-7 | TRBV18
TGTGCCAGCTCTCGACAGGGTAATTCACCCCTCCACTTT | CASSRQGNSPLHF | TRBD1 | few | TRBJ1-6 | TRBV12-3/TRBV12-4
TGTGCCAGCAGTTACTCAGAGTTGAACACCGGGGAGCTGTTTTTT | CASSYSELNTGELFF | . | . | TRBJ2-2 | TRBV6-2/TRBV6-3
TGTGCCAGCAGCTTGGTAGCGAACACCGGGGAGCTGTTTTTT | CASSLVANTGELFF | . | . | TRBJ2-2 | TRBV7-9
TGTGCCAGCACCTGGCAGGGTGATGCGGATGAGCAGTTCTTC | CASTWQGDADEQFF | . | . | TRBJ2-1 | TRBV6-6
TGTGCCAGCAGCCAGGAGGTCGGGGGAACAGATACGCAGTATTTT | CASSQEVGGTDTQYF | . | once | TRBJ2-3 | TRBV4-2
TGTGCCAGCAGCCTCGAAGGGACAGGGGGCTATGGCTACACCTTC | CASSLEGTGGYGYTF | TRBD1 | . | TRBJ1-2 | TRBV7-2
TGTGCCAGCAGTTCGGGACTAGCGGGAGGTGGTATCTACGAGCAGTACTTC | CASSSGLAGGGIYEQYF | TRBD2 | . | TRBJ2-7 | TRBV28
TGTGCCAGCAGCTCTGGGGGGGGTCAGCCCCAGCATTTT | CASSSGGGQPQHF | . | . | TRBJ1-5 | TRBV14
TGTGCCAGCAGCTTCTACACAGCCTACGAGCAGTACTTC | CASSFYTAYEQYF | . | . | TRBJ2-7 | TRBV11-2
TGTGCCAGCAGTGCCGGGACAGGGCCGAACAATGAGCAGTTCTTC | CASSAGTGPNNEQFF | TRBD1 | . | TRBJ2-1 | TRBV6-2/TRBV6-3
TGTGCCAGCAGCTCTCTACCCGACAGATCCCTCGAGCAGTACTTC | CASSSLPDRSLEQYF | . | few | TRBJ2-7 | TRBV11-2
TGTGCCAGCAGCCCCAGGGACAGCTCAGGAGAAAAACTGTTTTTT | CASSPRDSSGEKLFF | TRBD1 | . | TRBJ1-4 | TRBV9
TGTGCCTGGTTGCCCGGGAAAAACAGGGGAAGTTCACCCCTCCACTTT | CAWLPGKNRGSSPLHF | TRBD1 | . | TRBJ1-6 | TRBV30
TGTGCCAGCAGCCTTCGCGACAGGGGCACAGATACGCAGTATTTT | CASSLRDRGTDTQYF | TRBD1 | . | TRBJ2-3 | TRBV5-4
TGTGCCAGCAGCTTTCTAGCGGGAGTGGAAGAGCAGTACTTC | CASSFLAGVEEQYF | TRBD2 | . | TRBJ2-7 | TRBV7-2
TGCGCCAGCAGTGAAAGCACAGGACCCCAGCATTTT | CASSESTGPQHF | . | . | TRBJ1-5 | TRBV10-1
TGTGCCAGCAGCAAGGAAATAGATACAGGGGCCGGCACTGAAGCTTTCTTT | CASSKEIDTGAGTEAFF | . | . | TRBJ1-1 | TRBV21-1
TGTGCCAGCAGCAGTGGGGAATACAGGGTGTACTTC | CASSSGEYRVYF | . | . | TRBJ2-7 | TRBV3-1/TRBV3-2
TGTGCCAGCAGCTTAGACGGGACACGGGATACGCAGTATTTT | CASSLDGTRDTQYF | . | . | TRBJ2-3 | TRBV7-2
TGCAGCGTCGGTGGGGACAGGGGCCTGTACACTGAAGCTTTCTTT | CSVGGDRGLYTEAFF | TRBD1 | few | TRBJ1-1 | TRBV29-1
TGCGCCAGCAGCTTTGGGACAGCGAACACTGAAGCTTTCTTT | CASSFGTANTEAFF | TRBD1 | . | TRBJ1-1 | TRBV5-1
TGTGCCAGCAGCCCGGGACAGGCAAATTCACCCCTCCACTTT | CASSPGQANSPLHF | TRBD1 | . | TRBJ1-6 | TRBV11-1
TGTGCCTGGAGTGGGGGGAACAGGGTTGATGAAAAACTGTTTTTT | CAWSGGNRVDEKLFF | . | . | TRBJ1-4 | TRBV30
TGTGCCTGGAATAGGTTGGCGGATCAAGAGACCCAGTACTTC | CAWNRLADQETQYF | . | . | TRBJ2-5 | TRBV30
TGTGCCAGCAGCTTGATGGCCCGGACTTTCTACAATGAGCAGTTCTTC | CASSLMARTFYNEQFF | . | . | TRBJ2-1 | TRBV5-6
TGTGCCAGCAGCGTGACTAGCGGGGGGGCAAGTTTGGGTGAGCAGTTCTTC | CASSVTSGGASLGEQFF | TRBD2 | once | TRBJ2-1 | TRBV9
TGTGCCAGCAGCTGGGGGACTAGCGGCAATGAGCAGTTCTTC | CASSWGTSGNEQFF | TRBD2 | . | TRBJ2-1 | TRBV7-9
TGCAGCGTTGAACGGGGTAGCACAGATACGCAGTATTTT | CSVERGSTDTQYF | . | . | TRBJ2-3 | TRBV29-1
TGTGCCAGCAGCTTAGGGAGCTCCTACAATGAGCAGTTCTTC | CASSLGSSYNEQFF | . | . | TRBJ2-1 | TRBV11-3
TGTGCCAGCAGCCCCCGGACAGGCCTCTCTGGAAACACCATATATTTT | CASSPRTGLSGNTIYF | TRBD1 | . | TRBJ1-3 | TRBV6-2/TRBV6-3
TGTGCCAGCAGTGAGGACAGGGAGACCGGAGCTTTCTTT | CASSEDRETGAFF | TRBD1 | . | TRBJ1-1 | TRBV6-1
TGTGCCATCAGTGGACCCACGACTAGCGGGAGAGACAAAAACACCGGGGAGCTGTTTTTT | CAISGPTTSGRDKNTGELFF | TRBD2 | . | TRBJ2-2 | TRBV10-3
TGTGCCAGCAGCTTGCTCGGGACAGGGAACTATGGCTACACCTTC | CASSLLGTGNYGYTF | TRBD1 | . | TRBJ1-2 | TRBV5-6
TGTGCCAGTAGCCTAGGACAGAGTAATGAAAAACTGTTTTTT | CASSLGQSNEKLFF | . | . | TRBJ1-4 | TRBV19
TGTGCCAGCAGTTTAATAGGGGGGGCCCCCACTGAAGCTTTCTTT | CASSLIGGAPTEAFF | . | . | TRBJ1-1 | TRBV27